This TCR beta chain was identified during a study of blood T cell repertoires in COVID-19. Turning to the study itself: There were acute and convalescent COVID-19 samples, and they came from the United States, Italy and Spain. PBMCs, B-cell-depleted T cells, or T cells provided the cDNA or gDNA that made up the material.

Germline V gene lookup returns CDR1 LGHDT and CDR2 YNNKEL (reference sequence). This CDR3 is built from 16 residues. The ends lost 1 base at V and 3 bases at J; junction bases unmatched: 4. Per the authors' pipeline: Amplification from reference gene primers served as the basis for estimated nucleated cell counts. Method: immunoSEQ multiplex PCR; TCRdb's copy keeps in-frame clones and lacks some. The V and J calls and clone size were taken over from that table, and D and trimming were inferred from the DNA. The data hold about 140,000 clones, with about 86% observed a single time. This clone showed up just once.

What was sequenced was peripheral blood. The receptor comes from a woman aged 40 to 50 with acute or convalescent COVID-19. This chain uses TRBV3-1 (or the pseudogene TRBV3-2) with TRBJ2-2; TRBD1 matches at 8 bases. CDR3 sequence (DNA): TGTGCCAGCAGCCAAGGAGTGACAGGGGACACCGGGGAGCTGTTTTTT. Translation: CASSQGVTGDTGELFF.